The clone carrying this T cell receptor (beta chain) was seen once. Profiling relied on immunoSEQ multiplex PCR, and the TCRdb table lists in-frame clones only, not all of them. This sample has around 2.5 million clones, with over 85% found just once. The CDR3 spans 16 residues. The V gene end was trimmed by 7 bases and the J gene end by 7 bases; junction bases not matched to a gene: 15. CDR1 MNHGY and CDR2 SAAAGT come from the germline V gene. The data are from a study of shared clonotypes between healthy human individuals. Overall study context: There were three CD4 naive, three CD4 memory, two CD8 naive and one CD8 memory plates per donor.

The rearrangement joins TRBV6-8 to TRBJ1-5, with TRBD1 matching over 8 bases. The TCR was taken from a man aged 18 to 30 in good health. Some clones in this sample may be carry-over from other donors' samples. Source material: naive CD4+ T cells from PBMCs. Subset denoted: CD45RA+ positively selected. The CDR3 loop reads CASNPRQGATEQPQHF. The CDR3 DNA reads as TGTGCCAGCAACCCTAGGCAGGGGGCGACCGAACAGCCCCAGCATTTT.